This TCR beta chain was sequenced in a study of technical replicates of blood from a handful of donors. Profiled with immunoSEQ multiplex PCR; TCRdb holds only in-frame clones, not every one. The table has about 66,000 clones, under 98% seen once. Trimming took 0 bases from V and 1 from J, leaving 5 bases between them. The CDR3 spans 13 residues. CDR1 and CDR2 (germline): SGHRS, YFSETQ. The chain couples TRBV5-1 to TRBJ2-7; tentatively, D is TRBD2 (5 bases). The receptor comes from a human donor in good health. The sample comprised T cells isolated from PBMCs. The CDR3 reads CASSLGESYEQYF. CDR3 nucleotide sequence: TGCGCCAGCAGCTTGGGGGAGTCCTACGAGCAGTACTTC.